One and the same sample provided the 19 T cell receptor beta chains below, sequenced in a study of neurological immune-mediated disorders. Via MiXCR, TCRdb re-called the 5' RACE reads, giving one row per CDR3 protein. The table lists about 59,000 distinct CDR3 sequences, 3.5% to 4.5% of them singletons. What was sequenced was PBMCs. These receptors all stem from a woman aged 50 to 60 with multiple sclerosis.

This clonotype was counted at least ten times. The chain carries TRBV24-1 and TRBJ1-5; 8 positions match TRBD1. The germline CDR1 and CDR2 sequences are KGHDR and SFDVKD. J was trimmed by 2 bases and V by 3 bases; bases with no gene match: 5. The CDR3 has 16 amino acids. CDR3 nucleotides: TGTGCCACCAGTGATCACGACAGGGGAGGCAATCAGCCCCAGCATTTT. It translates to CATSDHDRGGNQPQHF.

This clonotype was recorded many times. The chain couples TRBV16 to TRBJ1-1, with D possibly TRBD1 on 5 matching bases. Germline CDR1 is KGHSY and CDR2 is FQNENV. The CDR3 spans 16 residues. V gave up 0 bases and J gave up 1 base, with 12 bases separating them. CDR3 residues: CASSQSRVGANTEAFF. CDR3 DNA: TGTGCCAGCAGCCAATCGAGGGTAGGGGCGAACACTGAAGCTTTCTTT.

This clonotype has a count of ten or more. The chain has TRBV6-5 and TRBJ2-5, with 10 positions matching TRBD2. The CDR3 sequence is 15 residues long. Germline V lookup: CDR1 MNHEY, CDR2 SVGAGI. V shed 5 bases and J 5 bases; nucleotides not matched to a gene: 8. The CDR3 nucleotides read TGTGCCAGCAGTCAAGGACTAGCGGATTTGGAGACCCAGTACTTC. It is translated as CASSQGLADLETQYF.

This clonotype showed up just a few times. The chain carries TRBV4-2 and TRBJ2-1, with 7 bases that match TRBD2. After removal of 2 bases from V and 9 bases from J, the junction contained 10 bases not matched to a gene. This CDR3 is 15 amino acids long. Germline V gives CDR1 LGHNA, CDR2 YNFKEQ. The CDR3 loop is CASSQSSKTSREQFF. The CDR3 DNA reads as TGTGCCAGCAGCCAATCCTCGAAGACTAGCCGTGAGCAGTTCTTC.

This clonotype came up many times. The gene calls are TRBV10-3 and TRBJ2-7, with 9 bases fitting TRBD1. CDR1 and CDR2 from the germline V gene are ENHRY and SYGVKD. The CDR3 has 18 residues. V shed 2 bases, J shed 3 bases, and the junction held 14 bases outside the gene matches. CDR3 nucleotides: TGTGCCATCAGTGAGCCTACCAGGACAGGGGCTAGCTACTACGAGCAGTACTTC. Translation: CAISEPTRTGASYYEQYF.

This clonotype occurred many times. CDR3 in amino acids: CAIYGRPSNQPQHF. The CDR3 DNA sequence: TGTGCCATCTACGGGCGGCCCAGCAATCAGCCCCAGCATTTT. This chain joins TRBV10-3 and TRBJ1-5, with D unresolved. Trimming cost V 8 bases and J 1 base, with 12 bases left between them. Germline CDR1 ENHRY, CDR2 SYGVKD. The CDR3 is made up of 14 amino acids.

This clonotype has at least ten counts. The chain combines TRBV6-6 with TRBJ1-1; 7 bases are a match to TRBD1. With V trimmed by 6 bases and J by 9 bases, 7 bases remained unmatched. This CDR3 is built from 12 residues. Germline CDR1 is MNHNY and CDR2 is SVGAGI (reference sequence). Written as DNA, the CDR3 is TGTGCCAGCAGAGACAGGGTGGTGAAAGCTTTCTTT. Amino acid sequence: CASRDRVVKAFF.

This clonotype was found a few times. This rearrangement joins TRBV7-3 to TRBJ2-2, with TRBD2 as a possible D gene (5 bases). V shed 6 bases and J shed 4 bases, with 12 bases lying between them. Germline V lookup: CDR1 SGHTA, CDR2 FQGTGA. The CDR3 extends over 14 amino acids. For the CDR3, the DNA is TGTGCCAGCAGTCAACGGGGTTCCACCGGGGAGCTGTTTTTT. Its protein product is CASSQRGSTGELFF.

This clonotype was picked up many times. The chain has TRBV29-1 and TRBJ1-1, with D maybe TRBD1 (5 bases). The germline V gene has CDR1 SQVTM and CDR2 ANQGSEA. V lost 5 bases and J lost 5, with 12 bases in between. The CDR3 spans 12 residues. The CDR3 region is CSVYQGGTEAFF. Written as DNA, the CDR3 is TGCAGCGTTTATCAGGGCGGGACTGAAGCTTTCTTT.

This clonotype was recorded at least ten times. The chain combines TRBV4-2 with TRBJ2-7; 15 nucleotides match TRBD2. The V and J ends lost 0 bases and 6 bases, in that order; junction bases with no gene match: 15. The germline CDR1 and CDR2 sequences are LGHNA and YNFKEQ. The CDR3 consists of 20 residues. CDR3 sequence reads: CASSQDPPGLAGGGPPEQYF. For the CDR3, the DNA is TGTGCCAGCAGCCAAGACCCCCCGGGACTAGCGGGAGGAGGGCCCCCCGAGCAGTACTTC.

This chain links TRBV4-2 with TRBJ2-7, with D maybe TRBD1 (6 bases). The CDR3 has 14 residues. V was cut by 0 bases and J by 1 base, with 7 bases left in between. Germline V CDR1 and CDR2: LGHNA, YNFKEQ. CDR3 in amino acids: CASSQEQGSYEQYF. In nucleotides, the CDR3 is TGTGCCAGCAGCCAAGAACAGGGATCCTACGAGCAGTACTTC.

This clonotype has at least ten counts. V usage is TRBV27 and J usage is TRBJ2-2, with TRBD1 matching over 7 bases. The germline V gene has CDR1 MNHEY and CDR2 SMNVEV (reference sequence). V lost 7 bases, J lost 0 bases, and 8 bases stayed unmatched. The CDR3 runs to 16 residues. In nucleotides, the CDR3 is TGTGCCAGCACCGATAGTGGGACAGCGAACACCGGGGAGCTGTTTTTT. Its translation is CASTDSGTANTGELFF.

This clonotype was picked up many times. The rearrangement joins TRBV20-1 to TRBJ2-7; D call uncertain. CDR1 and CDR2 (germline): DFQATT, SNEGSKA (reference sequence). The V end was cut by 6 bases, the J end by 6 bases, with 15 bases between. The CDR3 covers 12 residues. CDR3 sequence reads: CSAMGPPLEQYF. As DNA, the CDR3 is TGCAGTGCGATGGGTCCCCCGCTCGAGCAGTACTTC.

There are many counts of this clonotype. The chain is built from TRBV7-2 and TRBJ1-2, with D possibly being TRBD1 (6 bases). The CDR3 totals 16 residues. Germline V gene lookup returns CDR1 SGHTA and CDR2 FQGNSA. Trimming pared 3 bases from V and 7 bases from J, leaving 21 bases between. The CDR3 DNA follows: TGTGCCAGCAGCTTTGCCCCCCTCGGGGGGCAGGGTGGCTACACCTTC. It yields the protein CASSFAPLGGQGGYTF.

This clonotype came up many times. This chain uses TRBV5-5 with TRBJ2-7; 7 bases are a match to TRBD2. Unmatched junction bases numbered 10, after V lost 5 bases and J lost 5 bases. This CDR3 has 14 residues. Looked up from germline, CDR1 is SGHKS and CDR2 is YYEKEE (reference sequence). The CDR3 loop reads CASRPRREANEQYF. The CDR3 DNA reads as TGTGCCAGCAGACCCCGACGGGAGGCAAACGAGCAGTACTTC.

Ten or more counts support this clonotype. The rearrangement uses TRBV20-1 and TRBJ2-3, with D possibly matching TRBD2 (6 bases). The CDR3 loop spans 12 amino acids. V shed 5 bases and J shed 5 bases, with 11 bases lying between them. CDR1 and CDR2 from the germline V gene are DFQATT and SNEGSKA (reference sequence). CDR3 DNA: TGCAGTGCTGGGACTCCCCGAGATACGCAGTATTTT. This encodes CSAGTPRDTQYF.

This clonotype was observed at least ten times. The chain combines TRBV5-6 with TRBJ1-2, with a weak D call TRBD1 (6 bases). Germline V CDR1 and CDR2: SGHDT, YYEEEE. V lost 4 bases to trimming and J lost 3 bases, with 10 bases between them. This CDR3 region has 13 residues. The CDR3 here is CASSQQGHYGYTF. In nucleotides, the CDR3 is TGTGCCAGCAGCCAACAGGGACACTATGGCTACACCTTC.

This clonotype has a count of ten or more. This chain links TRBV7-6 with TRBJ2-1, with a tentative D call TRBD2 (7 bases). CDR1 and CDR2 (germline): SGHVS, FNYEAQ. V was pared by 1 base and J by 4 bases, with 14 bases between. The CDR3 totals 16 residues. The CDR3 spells CASSLVGGAGYNEQFF. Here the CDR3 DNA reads TGTGCCAGCAGCTTAGTAGGGGGAGCGGGATACAATGAGCAGTTCTTC.

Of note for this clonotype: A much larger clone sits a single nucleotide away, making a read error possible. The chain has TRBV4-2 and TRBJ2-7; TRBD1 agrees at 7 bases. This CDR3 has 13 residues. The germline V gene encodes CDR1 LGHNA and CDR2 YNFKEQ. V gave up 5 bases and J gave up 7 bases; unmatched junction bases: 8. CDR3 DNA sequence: TGTGCCAGCAGCTCCCGGACAGGTAAAGAGCAGTACTTC. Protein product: CASSSRTGKEQYF.